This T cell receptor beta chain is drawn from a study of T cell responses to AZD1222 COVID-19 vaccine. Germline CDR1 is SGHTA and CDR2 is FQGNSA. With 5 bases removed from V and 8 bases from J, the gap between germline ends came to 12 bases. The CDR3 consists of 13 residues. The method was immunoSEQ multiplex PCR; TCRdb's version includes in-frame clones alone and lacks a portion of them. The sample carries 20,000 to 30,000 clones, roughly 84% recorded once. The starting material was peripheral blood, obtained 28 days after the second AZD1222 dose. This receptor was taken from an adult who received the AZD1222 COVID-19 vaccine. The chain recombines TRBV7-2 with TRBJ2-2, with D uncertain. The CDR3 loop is CASSPNLQGELFF. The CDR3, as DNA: TGTGCCAGCAGCCCAAATCTCCAGGGGGAGCTGTTTTTT.